The rows below give T cell receptor beta chains drawn from one sample of a study of blood T cells in healthy people across ages. MiXCR, run by TCRdb on the 5' RACE reads, gives a single entry per CDR3 protein. The sample records around 870,000 distinct CDR3 sequences, roughly 26% being singletons. Sequencing used blood. The receptors were sampled from a woman of 80 years or more in good health. The CDR3 runs from the conserved cysteine through the conserved F or W. The D gene is left open where the match is weak. Rows give clone size only sometimes, using once, few, many, or a class for an expanded clone.

clone_size,j_call,v_call,d_call,cdr3_aa,cdr3_nt
NA,TRBJ2-1,TRBV11-2,TRBD2,CASSLSWAGGQDEQFF,TGTGCCAGCAGCTTAAGTTGGGCGGGGGGGCAGGATGAGCAGTTCTTC
NA,TRBJ1-1,TRBV2,NA,CASSHRESNTEAFF,TGTGCCAGCAGTCACCGGGAGAGTAATACTGAAGCTTTCTTT
many,TRBJ2-1,TRBV3-1,NA,CASSQGDRPFF,TGTGCCAGCAGCCAAGGTGACAGGCCGTTCTTC
few,TRBJ1-4,TRBV5-1,TRBD1,CASSTGTGGLSLEKLFF,TGCGCCAGCAGCACCGGGACAGGGGGCTTAAGTCTTGAAAAACTGTTTTTT
NA,TRBJ2-7,TRBV5-1,TRBD1,CASSSTGARDHEQYF,TGCGCCAGCAGCTCAACAGGGGCCAGGGACCACGAGCAGTACTTC
many,TRBJ2-3,TRBV24-1,NA,CATSDLGRGTQYF,TGTGCCACCAGTGATTTGGGCAGGGGTACGCAGTATTTT
many,TRBJ1-4,TRBV29-1,TRBD1,CSVGLDRGLRGEKLFF,TGCAGCGTTGGCTTAGACAGGGGGCTTCGGGGTGAAAAACTGTTTTTT
NA,TRBJ2-5,TRBV6-1,TRBD2,CAGSPITVGLAGVETQYF,TGTGCCGGCAGTCCGATCACCGTCGGACTAGCGGGGGTAGAGACCCAGTACTTC
NA,TRBJ2-1,TRBV29-1,NA,CSVLASIEQFF,TGCAGCGTCCTAGCTAGCATTGAGCAGTTCTTC
NA,TRBJ1-4,TRBV20-1,TRBD1,CSAWDRVGEKLFF,TGCAGTGCTTGGGACAGGGTAGGGGAAAAACTGTTTTTT
NA,TRBJ2-5,TRBV27,TRBD1,CASSLAAGTGALRETQYF,TGTGCCAGCAGTTTGGCCGCCGGGACAGGGGCCTTGAGGGAGACCCAGTACTTC
NA,TRBJ1-3,TRBV4-2,NA,CASSQDFADLSGNTIYF,TGTGCCAGCAGCCAAGATTTTGCGGATCTCTCTGGAAACACCATATATTTT
few,TRBJ1-5,TRBV6-2/TRBV6-3,NA,CASRPSGGLEPQHF,TGTGCCAGCAGGCCCTCAGGCGGGTTGGAGCCCCAGCATTTT
NA,TRBJ2-2,TRBV5-1,NA,CASSSQGRARGTGELFF,TGCGCCAGCAGCTCCCAGGGCCGGGCCCGCGGCACCGGGGAGCTGTTTTTT
many,TRBJ2-1,TRBV3-1,NA,CASSQRGNNEQFF,TGTGCCAGCAGCCAAAGAGGGAACAATGAGCAGTTCTTC
NA,TRBJ2-2,TRBV6-2/TRBV6-3,NA,CASRRDRYTGELFF,TGTGCCAGCAGACGTGACAGATACACCGGGGAGCTGTTTTTT
many,TRBJ2-7,TRBV20-1,TRBD1,CSARGQSYEQYF,TGCAGTGCGAGGGGACAGTCCTACGAGCAGTACTTC
NA,TRBJ1-2,TRBV10-3,TRBD1,CAIRKQGVDYGYTF,TGTGCCATCAGAAAACAGGGGGTGGACTATGGCTACACCTTC
NA,TRBJ2-3,TRBV12-3/TRBV12-4,NA,CASSLGRVGTDMQYF,TGTGCCAGCAGTTTGGGGCGGGTCGGAACAGATATGCAGTATTTT